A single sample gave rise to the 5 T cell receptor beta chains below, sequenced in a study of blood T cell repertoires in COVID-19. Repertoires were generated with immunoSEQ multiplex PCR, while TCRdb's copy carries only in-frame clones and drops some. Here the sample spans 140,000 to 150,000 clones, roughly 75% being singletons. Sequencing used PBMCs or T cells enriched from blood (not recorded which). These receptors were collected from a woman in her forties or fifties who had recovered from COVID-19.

The CDR3, as DNA: TGTGCCAGCAGCTTAGGAGTGGGCAGGGGGCGCGGCTACACCTTC. Its protein product is CASSLGVGRGRGYTF. The chain couples TRBV7-2 to TRBJ1-2; 8 bases map to TRBD1. Looked up from germline, CDR1 is SGHTA and CDR2 is FQGNSA. J gave up 8 bases and V 1 base, and 9 bases lay outside the gene matches. The CDR3 length is 15 residues.

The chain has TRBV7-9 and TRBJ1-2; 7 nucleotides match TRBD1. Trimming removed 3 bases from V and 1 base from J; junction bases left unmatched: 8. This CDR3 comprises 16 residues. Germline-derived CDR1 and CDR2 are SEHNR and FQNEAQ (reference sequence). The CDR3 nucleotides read TGTGCCAGCAGCTTTCCTCCGGGACAGATTAACTATGGCTACACCTTC. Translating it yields CASSFPPGQINYGYTF.

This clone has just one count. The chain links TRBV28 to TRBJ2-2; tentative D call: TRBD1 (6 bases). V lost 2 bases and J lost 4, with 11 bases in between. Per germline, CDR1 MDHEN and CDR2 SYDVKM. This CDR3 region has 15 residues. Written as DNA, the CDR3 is TGTGCCAGCAGTTTAATGGACAGAGTCACCGGGGAGCTGTTTTTT. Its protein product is CASSLMDRVTGELFF.

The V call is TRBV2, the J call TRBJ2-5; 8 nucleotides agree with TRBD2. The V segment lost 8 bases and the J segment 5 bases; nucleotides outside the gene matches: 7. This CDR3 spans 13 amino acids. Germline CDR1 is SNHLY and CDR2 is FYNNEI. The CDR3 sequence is CASHASGWETQYF. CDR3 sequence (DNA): TGTGCCAGCCATGCTAGCGGGTGGGAGACCCAGTACTTC.

CDR3 nucleotide sequence: TGTGCCAGCCGTGCAGGGCCCTACGAGCAGTACTTC. Protein sequence: CASRAGPYEQYF. The chain carries TRBV2 and TRBJ2-7, with D maybe TRBD1 (5 bases). V was pared by 8 bases and J by 2 bases, with 10 bases between. This CDR3 is 12 amino acids long. Looked up from germline, CDR1 is SNHLY and CDR2 is FYNNEI. The full variable domain, with the rest looked up from reference TRBV2 and TRBJ2-7, is EPEVTQTPSHQVTQMGQEVILRCVPISNHLYFYWYRQILGQKVEFLVSFYNNEISEKSEIFDDQFSVERPDGSNFTLKIRSTKLEDSAMYFCASRAGPYEQYFGPGTRLTVT.